The 28 T cell receptor beta chains below come from one sample, sequenced in a study of radiation and T cells in renal cell carcinoma. As to time point: blood 4 weeks post-SBRT, at nephrectomy. Treatment here: 15 Gy SBRT to primary tumor, nephrectomy 4 weeks later. The method was immunoSEQ multiplex PCR; TCRdb's version includes in-frame clones alone and lacks a portion of them. The sample includes about 170,000 clones, around 90% seen only once; the top ten take about 11%. Source: blood, taken from a patient whose treatment included radiotherapy and nephrectomy. These receptors were obtained from a woman aged 45-59 years with renal cell carcinoma.

Here the CDR3 DNA reads TGTGCCAGCAGCTTAGCCCAAGCGGGGGCACAAGAGACCCAGTACTTC. It specifies CASSLAQAGAQETQYF. The chain carries TRBV7-2 and TRBJ2-5; 8 bases agree with TRBD2. The CDR3 loop spans 16 amino acids. Losses at the gene ends were 0 bases for V and 2 bases for J; bases not matched to a gene: 5. Germline V gene data show CDR1 as SGHTA and CDR2 as FQGNSA.

V gene TRBV6-4 combines with J gene TRBJ1-1; TRBD1 matches 9 bases. Germline-derived CDR1 and CDR2 are MRHNA and SNTAGT. The V and J ends lost 5 bases and 1 base, in that order; junction bases with no gene match: 2. The CDR3 is 14 residues long. The CDR3 loop is CASSKDRGNTEAFF. The CDR3 DNA reads as TGTGCCAGCAGTAAGGACAGGGGGAACACTGAAGCTTTCTTT.

The rearrangement links TRBV2 to TRBJ2-7; D ambiguous. V was pared by 3 bases and J by 3 bases, with 12 bases between. The CDR3 is 14 residues long. CDR1 is SNHLY, CDR2 FYNNEI, per germline. Here the CDR3 DNA reads TGTGCCAGCAGTGAGGGTTTCGGCGACTACGAGCAGTACTTC. It is translated as CASSEGFGDYEQYF.

V usage is TRBV5-1 and J usage is TRBJ1-2; D not resolved. The germline CDR1 and CDR2 sequences are SGHRS and YFSETQ. Trimming stripped 0 bases from V and 4 bases from J, with 13 bases between. The CDR3 length is 15 residues. CDR3 sequence (DNA): TGCGCCAGCAGCTTGGATGGGCAGCTGAGCTATGGCTACACCTTC. It encodes CASSLDGQLSYGYTF.

V and J are TRBV6-1 and TRBJ1-5; a weak D match, TRBD1 (5 bases). Germline lookup yields CDR1 MNHNS and CDR2 SASEGT. V was clipped by 4 bases and J by 7 bases, with 20 bases between them. This CDR3 is 16 amino acids long. CDR3 residues: CASSGRDGRDGQPQHF. The DNA of the CDR3 is TGTGCCAGCAGTGGAAGGGATGGGAGGGACGGGCAGCCCCAGCATTTT.

This chain uses TRBV5-6 with TRBJ2-7, with 9 positions matching TRBD2. V was clipped by 3 bases and J by 0 bases; unmatched bases: 7. The CDR3 runs to 16 residues. Germline V lookup: CDR1 SGHDT, CDR2 YYEEEE. The CDR3 reads CASSSRAGGRSYEQYF. DNA of the CDR3: TGTGCCAGCAGCTCTAGAGCGGGGGGCCGCTCCTACGAGCAGTACTTC. Together with reference TRBV5-6 and TRBJ2-7, the CDR3 gives the full variable domain: DAGVTQSPTHLIKTRGQQVTLRCSPKSGHDTVSWYQQALGQGPQFIFQYYEEEERQRGNFPDRFSGHQFPNYSSELNVNALLLGDSALYLCASSSRAGGRSYEQYFGPGTRLTVT.

The chain is built from TRBV9 and TRBJ2-3; tentatively, D is TRBD2 (6 bases). Germline CDR1 and CDR2: SGDLS and YYNGEE. CDR3 length equals 16 residues. Trimming shortened V by 3 bases and J by 3 bases, and 17 bases separated the two germline ends. For the CDR3, the DNA is TGTGCCAGCAGCGCGTCGCACGCGACTAGGACAGATACGCAGTATTTT. Its translation is CASSASHATRTDTQYF. Drawing the rest from reference TRBV9 and TRBJ2-3, the complete variable domain is DSGVTQTPKHLITATGQRVTLRCSPRSGDLSVYWYQQSLDQGLQFLIQYYNGEERAKGNILERFSAQQFPDLHSELNLSSLELGDSALYFCASSASHATRTDTQYFGPGTRLTVL.

The gene calls are TRBV30 and TRBJ2-5; TRBD2 agrees at 12 bases. The germline gives CDR1 GTSNPN, CDR2 SVGIG (reference sequence). The CDR3 has 17 residues. The trim removed 5 bases at V and 5 bases at J, leaving 15 bases unmatched. The CDR3 loop is CAWRLHRLAGGQETQYF. The CDR3 region has the DNA TGTGCCTGGCGCCTCCACCGTCTAGCGGGGGGGCAGGAGACCCAGTACTTC.

V gene TRBV29-1 combines with J gene TRBJ2-1; possible D gene TRBD1, 6 bases. The germline gives CDR1 SQVTM, CDR2 ANQGSEA. This CDR3 has 14 residues. Trimming removed 3 bases at V and 5 bases at J, with 14 bases between. CDR3 region: CSVESPDSNNEQFF. CDR3 nucleotide sequence: TGCAGCGTTGAGTCGCCGGACAGCAACAATGAGCAGTTCTTC.

In this sample, this clone turned up once. This chain links TRBV6-6 with TRBJ2-1; TRBD2 matches at 7 bases. Germline CDR1 MNHNY, CDR2 SVGAGI (reference sequence). This CDR3 has 16 residues. J was trimmed by 3 bases and V by 4 bases; bases with no gene match: 9. In DNA form, the CDR3 reads TGTGCCAGCAGTTGGAGAGCGGGGAAGGACTACAATGAGCAGTTCTTC. Protein product: CASSWRAGKDYNEQFF.

The rearrangement uses TRBV6-5 and TRBJ1-1; D perhaps matches TRBD1 (5 bases). CDR1 and CDR2 (germline): MNHEY, SVGAGI. V was cut by 9 bases and J by 7 bases, with 24 bases left in between. The CDR3 spans 15 residues. The chain's CDR3 is CASVRLRRVSGEAFF. The DNA of the CDR3 is TGTGCCAGTGTGAGACTTCGCAGGGTTTCTGGTGAAGCTTTCTTT.

A few counts support this clone. The chain employs TRBV7-9 and TRBJ2-7; D gene ambiguous. The CDR3 extends over 11 amino acids. Germline V gene data show CDR1 as SEHNR and CDR2 as FQNEAQ (reference sequence). The germline V and J ends were trimmed by 2 bases and 6 bases, with 5 bases remaining between them. The CDR3: CASSLRSEQYF. The CDR3 DNA follows: TGTGCCAGCAGCTTACGGTCCGAGCAGTACTTC.

This clone appeared a single time. The chain employs TRBV2 and TRBJ2-1, with 7 nucleotides matching TRBD1. From germline, CDR1 is SNHLY and CDR2 FYNNEI. This CDR3 is 13 amino acids long. CDR3: CGSRGSAYNEQFF. The CDR3 nucleotides read TGTGGGTCCAGGGGGTCAGCTTACAATGAGCAGTTCTTC.

The genes are TRBV9 and TRBJ2-7; TRBD2 matches at 8 bases. CDR1 and CDR2 (germline): SGDLS, YYNGEE. CDR3 size: 16 residues. Losses at the gene ends were 1 base for V and 4 bases for J; bases not matched to a gene: 10. CDR3 sequence: CASSVLDTGGRYEQYF. In DNA form, the CDR3 reads TGTGCCAGCAGCGTATTGGATACGGGGGGGCGGTACGAGCAGTACTTC.

This chain links TRBV7-2 with TRBJ2-7; 8 positions match TRBD1. This CDR3 contains 16 residues. Trimming removed 1 base from V and 7 bases from J; junction bases left unmatched: 12. CDR1 is SGHTA and CDR2 is FQGNSA in the germline V gene. The DNA of the CDR3 is TGTGCCAGCAGCTTAGTCTTAGGACAGGGATTGGGGGAGCAGTACTTC. It encodes CASSLVLGQGLGEQYF.

The count of this clone is one. This chain links TRBV4-1 with TRBJ2-3; 9 nucleotides agree with TRBD1. With V trimmed by 4 bases and J by 3 bases, 5 bases remained unmatched. The V gene's germline CDR1 is MGHRA and CDR2 YSYEKL. This CDR3 region has 15 residues. As DNA, the CDR3 is TGCGCCAGCAGCCCCCCGGGACAGGGAACAGATACGCAGTATTTT. Translating it yields CASSPPGQGTDTQYF.

This clone appeared a few times. The gene calls are TRBV4-2 and TRBJ1-6; possibly TRBD1 for D (5 bases). The length of the CDR3 is 14 residues. Germline CDR1 reads LGHNA; CDR2 reads YNFKEQ. The V end was cut by 1 base, the J end by 8 bases, with 9 bases between. CDR3 DNA: TGTGCCAGCAGCCAAGTCAGGGCGGATTCACCCCTCCACTTT. The encoded protein is CASSQVRADSPLHF.

The V and J genes are TRBV7-2 and TRBJ1-2, with 9 bases matching TRBD1. Germline assignment: CDR1 SGHTA and CDR2 FQGNSA. The CDR3 has 15 residues. V gave up 2 bases and J gave up 4 bases; unmatched junction bases: 5. The CDR3 region has the DNA TGTGCCAGCAGCTTAACAGGGGGCGATATCTATGGCTACACCTTC. Translation: CASSLTGGDIYGYTF.

The CDR3 sequence is CASSPDGRGGYTF. The DNA of the CDR3 is TGTGCCAGCAGCCCGGACGGACGGGGCGGCTACACCTTC. The V gene is TRBV7-9, the J gene TRBJ1-2, with D possibly matching TRBD1 (5 bases). The CDR3 runs 13 residues. Germline-derived CDR1 and CDR2 are SEHNR and FQNEAQ (reference sequence). Trimming left V 5 bases short and J 8 bases short, with 15 bases between.

The chain links TRBV12-5 to TRBJ2-5; 10 bases agree with TRBD1. CDR1 LGHNT and CDR2 FRNRAP come from the germline V gene. This CDR3 spans 16 amino acids. J gave up 3 bases and V 4 bases, and 8 bases lay outside the gene matches. The CDR3 is CASGWTRGQGEETQYF. The CDR3 bases are TGTGCTAGTGGTTGGACCCGAGGACAGGGGGAAGAGACCCAGTACTTC.

The V and J genes are TRBV5-4 and TRBJ2-5; 8 nucleotides agree with TRBD2. The junction had 4 bases not matched to a gene; V was cut back by 4 bases and J by 2 bases. This CDR3 comprises 14 residues. Germline V gives CDR1 SGHNT, CDR2 YYREEE (reference sequence). CDR3 sequence reads: CASSPGTSQETQYF. The CDR3 coding sequence is TGTGCCAGCAGCCCCGGGACTAGTCAAGAGACCCAGTACTTC.

V and J are TRBV27 and TRBJ2-3, with TRBD1 matching over 7 bases. V trimming: 9 bases; J trimming: 5 bases; junction bases outside the gene matches: 5. The germline CDR1 and CDR2 sequences are MNHEY and SMNVEV (reference sequence). The CDR3 is 12 residues long. CDR3 coding DNA: TGTGCCAGGCCAGGGGGTGGAGATACGCAGTATTTT. Encoded protein: CARPGGGDTQYF.

Comment on this clone: An end of the junction does not agree with germline; a read error may underlie this. V gene TRBV5-4 combines with J gene TRBJ2-7; 10 positions agree with TRBD1. Germline CDR1 reads SGHNT; CDR2 reads YYREEE (reference sequence). This CDR3 is built from 14 residues. In DNA form, the CDR3 reads TGTGCCAGCAGTTCCGGACAGGGGGAACGATCTATCCTCTTC. Translating gives CASSSGQGERSILF.

The chain is built from TRBV5-6 and TRBJ2-3; TRBD2 is a possible D gene (7 bases). This CDR3 region has 16 residues. Trimming shortened V by 4 bases and J by 0 bases, and 15 bases separated the two germline ends. Germline loops: CDR1 SGHDT, CDR2 YYEEEE. The CDR3 DNA reads as TGTGCCAGCAGCCCGGCGGGGGCACGGAGCACAGATACGCAGTATTTT. The encoded protein is CASSPAGARSTDTQYF. The variable domain in full, completed from reference TRBV5-6 and TRBJ2-3, reads DAGVTQSPTHLIKTRGQQVTLRCSPKSGHDTVSWYQQALGQGPQFIFQYYEEEERQRGNFPDRFSGHQFPNYSSELNVNALLLGDSALYLCASSPAGARSTDTQYFGPGTRLTVL.

The V call is TRBV11-2, the J call TRBJ2-2; 10 nucleotides line up with TRBD1. Looked up from germline, CDR1 is SGHAT and CDR2 is FQNNGV. The CDR3 is made up of 15 amino acids. J lost 7 bases, V lost 5 bases, and 7 bases had no gene match. The CDR3 sequence: CASSDRDRGFGELFF. The DNA of the CDR3 is TGTGCCAGCAGCGACCGGGACAGGGGTTTCGGGGAGCTGTTTTTT.

The V call is TRBV2, the J call TRBJ2-3; D is perhaps TRBD2 (6 bases). Trimming removed 4 bases at V and 4 bases at J, with 15 bases between. In germline, CDR1 is SNHLY, CDR2 FYNNEI. CDR3 length: 15 amino acids. CDR3 DNA: TGTGCCAGCAGTGGATTAGCGGTTTCATCAGATACGCAGTATTTT. The encoded protein is CASSGLAVSSDTQYF.

This clone was picked up a small number of times. This sequence joins TRBV19 and TRBJ2-1, with 7 bases aligning to TRBD1. Germline-derived CDR1 and CDR2 are LNHDA and SQIVND (reference sequence). V trimming: 5 bases; J trimming: 7 bases; junction bases outside the gene matches: 5. The CDR3 is 13 residues long. CDR3 bases: TGTGCCAGTAGTTTACAGGGGAAGAATGAGCAGTTCTTC. Amino acids: CASSLQGKNEQFF.

V and J are TRBV6-1 and TRBJ1-2, with 9 bases lining up with TRBD1. The V gene's germline CDR1 is MNHNS and CDR2 SASEGT. This CDR3 has 14 residues. The J segment lost 8 bases and the V segment lost 9 bases, leaving 13 bases of the junction unmatched. The CDR3 nucleotides read TGTGCCAGTGGGCCTTGGGACAGGGCGGGGGGCTACACCTTC. It yields the protein CASGPWDRAGGYTF.